One and the same sample provided the 28 T cell receptor beta chains below, sequenced in a study of identical twins. From the 5' RACE reads, TCRdb called clonotypes with MiXCR, one entry per CDR3 protein. Of about 490,000 distinct CDR3 sequences in the sample, 13% to 15% are singletons; the top ten hold about 0.47%. Another study also made use of these data, one on yellow fever vaccine responses in identical twins.

Sample: CD4+ T cells sorted from blood. The source is a woman between 18 and 30 years old in good health.

The gene calls are TRBV7-8 and TRBJ2-7; 10 bases are a match to TRBD1. V lost 5 bases to trimming and J lost 5 bases; unmatched junction nucleotides: 9. The germline V gene encodes CDR1 SGHVS and CDR2 FQNEAQ. CDR3 size: 15 residues. In DNA form, the CDR3 reads TGTGCCAGCAGCCCTCCGGGACAGGGGTTCCACGAGCAGTACTTC. Its protein is CASSPPGQGFHEQYF.

In this sample, this clonotype turned up a few times. The V and J genes are TRBV5-1 and TRBJ1-2, with a possible D match to TRBD1 (5 bases). Trimming removed 0 bases from V and 6 bases from J, with 12 bases in between. The CDR3 is made up of 14 amino acids. CDR1 is SGHRS and CDR2 is YFSETQ in the germline V gene. The CDR3 DNA follows: TGCGCCAGCAGCTTGGGTGCGGGGGTAGATGGCTACACCTTC. Its protein product is CASSLGAGVDGYTF.

The V and J genes are TRBV12-3 or TRBV12-4 and TRBJ2-3; D is unresolved. This CDR3 spans 13 amino acids. Trimming removed 7 bases from V and 6 bases from J, with 14 bases in between. CDR3 loop: CASTSDTQDTQYF. The DNA for the CDR3 is TGTGCCAGCACCTCCGACACGCAGGATACGCAGTATTTT.

The chain carries TRBV20-1 and TRBJ1-4; D remains unclear. This CDR3 is 15 amino acids long. Trimming stripped 1 base from V and 7 bases from J, with 16 bases between. Germline CDR1 reads DFQATT; CDR2 reads SNEGSKA (reference sequence). The CDR3 DNA reads as TGCAGTGCTAGAGCTCGGCAACAGACGCTTGAAAAACTGTTTTTT. Protein: CSARARQQTLEKLFF.

This clonotype was found a few times. The J gene is TRBJ2-2, the V gene TRBV12-3 or TRBV12-4; D is ambiguous. V was clipped by 3 bases and J by 10 bases, with 15 bases between them. The CDR3 sequence is 14 residues long. The CDR3 is CASSFNSPSKELFF. The CDR3 DNA follows: TGTGCCAGCAGTTTTAATTCCCCTTCGAAGGAGCTGTTTTTT.

The V gene is TRBV7-8, the J gene TRBJ2-1, with a weak D call TRBD2 (6 bases). Germline V CDR1 and CDR2: SGHVS, FQNEAQ. Deletions cut 0 bases from V and 8 bases from J, with 11 bases between. The CDR3 runs to 14 residues. The CDR3 here is CASSLAGGGYEQFF. As DNA, the CDR3 is TGTGCCAGCAGCTTAGCGGGGGGTGGGTATGAGCAGTTCTTC.

The V call is TRBV20-1, the J call TRBJ2-3, with D tentatively TRBD2 (5 bases). Deletions cut 3 bases from V and 1 base from J, with 14 bases between. Germline CDR1 is DFQATT and CDR2 is SNEGSKA (reference sequence). This CDR3 has 15 residues. Here the CDR3 reads CSASGRLAGTDTQYF. As DNA, the CDR3 is TGCAGTGCTAGTGGTCGGCTAGCTGGCACAGATACGCAGTATTTT.

For the CDR3, the DNA is TGTGCCAGCAGTCCCGGGGGGCCTGGATCCTACGAGCAGTACGTC. It translates to CASSPGGPGSYEQYV. The V gene is TRBV27, the J gene TRBJ2-7; the D gene is possibly TRBD2 (7 bases). The CDR3 contains 15 residues. Trimming removed 5 bases from V and 1 base from J, with 15 bases in between. Germline V gene lookup returns CDR1 MNHEY and CDR2 SMNVEV (reference sequence).

V usage is TRBV12-3 or TRBV12-4 and J usage is TRBJ2-1, with 9 bases fitting TRBD1. The length of the CDR3 is 15 residues. V trimming: 8 bases; J trimming: 7 bases; junction bases outside the gene matches: 12. CDR3 coding DNA: TGTGCCAGCGCCGACTCGGGACAGGGTACTAATGAGCAGTTCTTC. Amino acid sequence: CASADSGQGTNEQFF.

A few counts support this clonotype. The rearrangement joins TRBV11-2 to TRBJ2-7, with TRBD2 identical over 8 bases. This CDR3 has 15 residues. The germline V gene has CDR1 SGHAT and CDR2 FQNNGV. The V segment lost 3 bases and the J segment 2 bases; nucleotides outside the gene matches: 6. The CDR3 bases are TGTGCCAGCAGCTTTACTAGCGGTTACACCTACGAGCAGTACTTC. This encodes CASSFTSGYTYEQYF.

A few counts support this clonotype. This rearrangement joins TRBV24-1 to TRBJ2-5; TRBD1 might be the D (6 bases). Trimming took off 2 bases at V and 5 bases at J, with 14 bases between the two ends. Germline values: CDR1 KGHDR, CDR2 SFDVKD. The length of the CDR3 is 15 residues. The DNA for the CDR3 is TGTGCCACCAGTGATTCCAAAGGGGGTAGGGAGACCCAGTACTTC. This gives the protein CATSDSKGGRETQYF.

CDR3 protein: CSALGDTYNEQFF. CDR3 in DNA: TGCAGTGCCCTTGGCGACACCTACAATGAGCAGTTCTTC. This chain connects TRBV20-1 to TRBJ2-1; D remains unclear. Germline-derived CDR1 and CDR2 are DFQATT and SNEGSKA (reference sequence). This CDR3 is 13 amino acids long. Between the trimmed V and J ends, which lost 6 bases and 2 bases, there was a span of 11 bases.

This clonotype has a handful of counts. V gene TRBV2 combines with J gene TRBJ2-1; D is unresolved. Looked up from germline, CDR1 is SNHLY and CDR2 is FYNNEI. The CDR3 has 15 residues. V lost 7 bases and J lost 1, with 14 bases in between. The CDR3 DNA sequence: TGTGCCAGCACCGGAAGTCTCCCTTCCTACAATGAGCAGTTCTTC. Its protein product is CASTGSLPSYNEQFF.

This clonotype has more than one count but fewer than ten. The gene calls are TRBV5-1 and TRBJ2-2, with TRBD1 matching 8 bases. With V trimmed by 4 bases and J by 8 bases, 13 bases remained unmatched. CDR1 is SGHRS and CDR2 is YFSETQ in the germline V gene. The CDR3 consists of 16 residues. The CDR3 DNA is TGCGCCAGCAGCGTCTCCGGGACAGGCGACAGGGGGGAGCTGTTTTTT. Amino acid sequence: CASSVSGTGDRGELFF.

This clonotype was counted between two and nine times. This rearrangement joins TRBV4-2 to TRBJ1-3; no clear D gene. The CDR3 totals 15 residues. Between the trimmed V and J ends, which lost 4 bases and 2 bases, there was a span of 12 bases. CDR1 LGHNA and CDR2 YNFKEQ come from the germline V gene. CDR3 protein: CASSPDGVPGNTIYF. The CDR3 DNA reads as TGTGCCAGCAGCCCGGATGGGGTACCTGGAAACACCATATATTTT.

V is TRBV12-5 and J is TRBJ1-1; 7 bases are shared with TRBD1. V gave up 5 bases and J gave up 3 bases; unmatched junction bases: 3. Germline V gene lookup returns CDR1 LGHNT and CDR2 FRNRAP. The CDR3 loop spans 13 amino acids. This chain's CDR3 is CASGEGAHTEAFF. The CDR3, as DNA: TGTGCTAGTGGTGAGGGGGCACACACTGAAGCTTTCTTT.

The rearrangement links TRBV4-2 to TRBJ1-5; 7 nucleotides align to TRBD1. The ends lost 4 bases at V and 0 bases at J; junction bases unmatched: 18. Germline values: CDR1 LGHNA, CDR2 YNFKEQ. CDR3 size: 20 residues. The CDR3 spells CASSPGQDLGHANSNQPQHF. The DNA for the CDR3 is TGTGCCAGCAGCCCCGGACAGGATTTGGGACACGCCAATAGCAATCAGCCCCAGCATTTT.

This clonotype was seen only a few times. The chain couples TRBV20-1 to TRBJ1-2; a weak D match, TRBD1 (5 bases). Between the trimmed V and J ends, which lost 3 bases and 6 bases, there was a span of 11 bases. Germline CDR1 DFQATT, CDR2 SNEGSKA (reference sequence). CDR3 length: 12 amino acids. CDR3 coding DNA: TGCAGTGCTAGGGAGGGGCGCGATGGCTACACCTTC. This encodes CSAREGRDGYTF.

This clonotype was seen a handful of times. This chain links TRBV10-3 with TRBJ2-5, with TRBD2 matching 11 bases. This CDR3 contains 15 residues. Per the germline V gene, CDR1 is ENHRY and CDR2 is SYGVKD. Losses at the gene ends were 5 bases for V and 1 base for J; bases not matched to a gene: 3. The CDR3 here is CAISTLAGGQETQYF. DNA of the CDR3: TGTGCCATCAGTACTCTAGCGGGAGGCCAAGAGACCCAGTACTTC.

This clonotype was counted only a few times. The chain uses TRBV20-1 and TRBJ1-6; D is possibly TRBD1 (5 bases). V gave up 0 bases and J gave up 7 bases, with 7 bases separating them. This CDR3 is built from 13 residues. Germline CDR1 and CDR2: DFQATT and SNEGSKA (reference sequence). This CDR3 is CSARDWGNSPLHF. The CDR3 nucleotides read TGCAGTGCTAGAGATTGGGGGAATTCACCCCTCCACTTT.

This clonotype has a handful of counts. The chain employs TRBV7-2 and TRBJ2-2; maybe TRBD2 (5 bases). This CDR3 has 16 residues. Trimming pared 2 bases from V and 5 bases from J, leaving 15 bases between. Germline loops: CDR1 SGHTA, CDR2 FQGNSA. As DNA, the CDR3 is TGTGCCAGCAGCTTAACCGGGGTTTCTCAAACCGGGGAGCTGTTTTTT. Its translation: CASSLTGVSQTGELFF. Supplemented by reference TRBV7-2 and TRBJ2-2, the full variable domain reads GAGVSQSPSNKVTEKGKDVELRCDPISGHTALYWYRQSLGQGLEFLIYFQGNSAPDKSGLPSDRFSAERTGGSVSTLTIQRTQQEDSAVYLCASSLTGVSQTGELFFGEGSRLTVL.

On this clonotype: This clone may be a read error of a much larger clone one base away. The chain couples TRBV5-1 to TRBJ2-3; 11 bases match TRBD2. This CDR3 contains 16 residues. Germline V CDR1 and CDR2: SGHRS, YFSETQ. CDR3 sequence (DNA): TGCGTCAGCAGCTTGGTTAGCGGGGGGGCCACAGATACGCAGTATTTT. It is translated as CVSSLVSGGATDTQYF.

This clonotype turned up a few times. The V and J genes are TRBV28 and TRBJ2-3, with D perhaps assigned TRBD1 or TRBD2 (5 bases each). CDR3 length: 15 amino acids. The V gene's germline CDR1 is MDHEN and CDR2 SYDVKM. V was shortened by 6 bases and J by 1 base, with 14 bases between the two germline ends. Here the CDR3 DNA reads TGTGCCAGCAGCTCCGGGGCCTCGGGCACAGATACGCAGTATTTT. This encodes CASSSGASGTDTQYF.

This clonotype was seen a few times. The J gene is TRBJ1-1, the V gene TRBV3-1; 9 bases align to TRBD1. The CDR3 runs to 16 residues. CDR1 is LGHDT, CDR2 YNNKEL, per germline (reference sequence). The ends lost 1 base at V and 0 bases at J; junction bases unmatched: 3. In DNA form, the CDR3 reads TGTGCCAGCAGCCAAGGGACAGGGGTAATGAACACTGAAGCTTTCTTT. Translating gives CASSQGTGVMNTEAFF.

The sample holds a few counts of this clonotype. The rearrangement joins TRBV14 to TRBJ2-2; D is undetermined. The CDR3 runs 14 residues. Germline V gene sequence: CDR1 SGHDN, CDR2 FVKESK. The germline V and J ends were trimmed by 0 bases and 5 bases, with 7 bases remaining between them. The CDR3 bases are TGTGCCAGCAGCCAAGATTGGCAGACCGGGGAGCTGTTTTTT. Its translation: CASSQDWQTGELFF.

This chain uses TRBV10-3 with TRBJ2-5; 8 bases align to TRBD1. The ends lost 3 bases at V and 3 bases at J; junction bases unmatched: 6. This CDR3 region has 15 residues. Germline CDR1 and CDR2: ENHRY and SYGVKD. Here the CDR3 reads CAISEWDRSEETQYF. CDR3 sequence (DNA): TGTGCCATCAGTGAATGGGACAGGAGTGAAGAGACCCAGTACTTC.

The chain recombines TRBV7-9 with TRBJ2-7; D is possibly TRBD2 (6 bases). The CDR3 sequence is 13 residues long. The V end lost 6 bases, the J end lost 3 bases, and 12 bases lay between the germline ends. Germline-derived CDR1 and CDR2 are SEHNR and FQNEAQ (reference sequence). The chain's CDR3 is CASSQTGVYEQYV. CDR3 nucleotide sequence: TGTGCCAGCAGTCAAACGGGAGTCTACGAGCAGTACGTC.

The chain carries TRBV15 and TRBJ2-7, with 7 bases lining up with TRBD1. The CDR3 sequence is 14 residues long. After removal of 1 base from V and 3 bases from J, the junction contained 3 bases not matched to a gene. The germline V gene has CDR1 LNHNV and CDR2 YYDKDF (reference sequence). The CDR3 loop is CATSRGAGGYEQYV. For the CDR3, the DNA is TGTGCCACCAGCAGAGGGGCAGGGGGCTACGAGCAGTACGTC.